The source of this T cell receptor (beta chain) is a study of cytomegalovirus exposure and HLA in healthy donors. The CDR3 has 11 residues. V was cut by 11 bases and J by 1 base, with 9 bases left in between. Germline values: CDR1 SNHLY, CDR2 FYNNEI. The primer mix had 60 Vbeta and 13 Jbeta primers. TCRdb keeps only in-frame clones here, not all; method: immunoSEQ multiplex PCR. The sample lists 160,000 or so clones, about two thirds seen once, with around 2.8% in the top ten. The chain has TRBV2 and TRBJ2-7; TRBD2 might be the D (5 bases). The sample taken for sequencing was PBMCs. The sequence was obtained from a woman aged 30 to 39 in good health and CMV-seronegative. This chain's CDR3 is CAGGLSYEQYF. The CDR3 nucleotides read TGTGCCGGAGGTCTGTCCTACGAGCAGTACTTC.